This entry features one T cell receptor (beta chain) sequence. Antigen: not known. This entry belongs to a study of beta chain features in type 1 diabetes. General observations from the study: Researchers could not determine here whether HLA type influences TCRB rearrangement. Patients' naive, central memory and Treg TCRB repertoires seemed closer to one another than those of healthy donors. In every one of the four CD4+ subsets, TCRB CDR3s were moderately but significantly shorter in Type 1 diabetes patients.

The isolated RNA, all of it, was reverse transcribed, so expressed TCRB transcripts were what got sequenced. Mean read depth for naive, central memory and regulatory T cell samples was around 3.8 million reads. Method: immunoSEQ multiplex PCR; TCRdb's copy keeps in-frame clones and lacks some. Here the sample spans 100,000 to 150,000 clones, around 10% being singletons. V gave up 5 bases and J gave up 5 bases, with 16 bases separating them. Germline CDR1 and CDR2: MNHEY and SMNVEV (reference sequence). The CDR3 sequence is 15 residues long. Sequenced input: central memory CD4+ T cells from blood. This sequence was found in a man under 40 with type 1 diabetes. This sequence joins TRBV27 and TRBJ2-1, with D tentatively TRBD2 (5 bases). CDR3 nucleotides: TGTGCCAGCAGTGAGCGGCGAATCCTACACAATGAGCAGTTCTTC. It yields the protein CASSERRILHNEQFF.